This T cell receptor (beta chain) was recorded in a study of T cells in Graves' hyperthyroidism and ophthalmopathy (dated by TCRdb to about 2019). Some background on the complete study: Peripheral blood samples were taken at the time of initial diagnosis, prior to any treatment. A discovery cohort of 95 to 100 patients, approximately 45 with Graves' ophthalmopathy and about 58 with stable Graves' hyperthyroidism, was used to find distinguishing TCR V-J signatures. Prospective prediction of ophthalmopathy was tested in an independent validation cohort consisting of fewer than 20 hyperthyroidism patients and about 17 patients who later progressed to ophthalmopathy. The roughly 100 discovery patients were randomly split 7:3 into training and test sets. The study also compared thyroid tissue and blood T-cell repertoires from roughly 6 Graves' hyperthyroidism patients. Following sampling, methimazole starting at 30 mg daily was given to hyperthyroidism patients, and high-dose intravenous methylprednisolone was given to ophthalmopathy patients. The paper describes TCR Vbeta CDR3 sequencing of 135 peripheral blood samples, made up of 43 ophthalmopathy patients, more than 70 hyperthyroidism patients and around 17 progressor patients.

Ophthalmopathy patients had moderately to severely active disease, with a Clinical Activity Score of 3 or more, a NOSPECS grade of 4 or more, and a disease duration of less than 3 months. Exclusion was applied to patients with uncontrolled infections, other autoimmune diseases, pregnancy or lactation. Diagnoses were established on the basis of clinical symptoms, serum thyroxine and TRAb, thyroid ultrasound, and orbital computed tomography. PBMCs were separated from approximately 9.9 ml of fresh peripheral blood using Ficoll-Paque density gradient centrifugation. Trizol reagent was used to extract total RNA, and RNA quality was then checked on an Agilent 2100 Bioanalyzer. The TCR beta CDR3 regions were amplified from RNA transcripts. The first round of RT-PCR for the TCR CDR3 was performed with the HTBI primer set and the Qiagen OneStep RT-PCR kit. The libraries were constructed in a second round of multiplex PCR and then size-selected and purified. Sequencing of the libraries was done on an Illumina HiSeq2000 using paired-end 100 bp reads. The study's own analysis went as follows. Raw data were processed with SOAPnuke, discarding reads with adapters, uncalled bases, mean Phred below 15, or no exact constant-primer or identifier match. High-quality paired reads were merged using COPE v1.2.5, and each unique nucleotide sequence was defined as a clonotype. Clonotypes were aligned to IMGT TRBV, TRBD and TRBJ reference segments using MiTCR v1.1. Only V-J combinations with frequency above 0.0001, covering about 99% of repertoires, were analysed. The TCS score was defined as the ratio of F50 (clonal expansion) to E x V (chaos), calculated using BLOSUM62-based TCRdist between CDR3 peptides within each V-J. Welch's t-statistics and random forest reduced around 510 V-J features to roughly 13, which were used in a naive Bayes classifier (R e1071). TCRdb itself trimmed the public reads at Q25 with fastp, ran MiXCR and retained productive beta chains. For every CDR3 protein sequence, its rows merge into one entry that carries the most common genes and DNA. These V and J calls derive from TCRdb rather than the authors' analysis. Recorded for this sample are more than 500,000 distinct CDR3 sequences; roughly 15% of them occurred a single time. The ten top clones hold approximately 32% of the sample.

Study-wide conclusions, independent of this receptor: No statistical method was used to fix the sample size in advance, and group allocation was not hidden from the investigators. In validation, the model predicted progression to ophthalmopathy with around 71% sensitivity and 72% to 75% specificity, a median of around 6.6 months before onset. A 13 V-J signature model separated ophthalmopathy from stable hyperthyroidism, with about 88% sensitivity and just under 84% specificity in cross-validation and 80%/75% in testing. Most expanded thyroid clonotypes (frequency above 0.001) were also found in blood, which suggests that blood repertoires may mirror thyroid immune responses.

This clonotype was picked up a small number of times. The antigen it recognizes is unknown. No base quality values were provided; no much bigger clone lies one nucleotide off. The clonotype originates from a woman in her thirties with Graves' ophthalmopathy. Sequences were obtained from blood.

DNA sequence: TGTGCCAGCAGCTTAGATACCCAGTTCTTC. Translated, this is CASSLDTQFF. This chain is built from TRBV7-9 and TRBJ2-1; too little of a D gene remains to name it. The CDR3 holds 10 amino acids from the cysteine to the phenylalanine. Only the CDR3 region is kept as DNA, spanning 30 bases read in frame from base 1. CDR1 SEHNR and CDR2 FQNEAQ were looked up in the germline V gene (reference sequence). V loses 1 base of germline sequence and J loses 13 bases, and the interval between the two ends is 5 bases.